Given below is one T cell receptor (beta chain) in context. Its target is unknown. CDR1 and CDR2 from the germline V gene are MGHRA and YSYEKL. The CDR3 covers 17 residues. The V end was cut by 1 base, the J end by 2 bases, with 16 bases between. Donors, without exception, were Caucasian adults residing in Nashville, Tennessee. The data stem from a study of shared clonotypes between healthy human individuals. The wider study: Donors had three CD4 naive, three CD4 memory, two CD8 naive and one CD8 memory plate apiece.

Points from the study as a whole: Limitation of the genetic and exposure-history diversity represented came from the few donors.

Profiled with immunoSEQ multiplex PCR; TCRdb holds only in-frame clones, not every one. The sample holds under 600,000 clones, approximately 97% seen once. The clonotype originates from a woman in her 30s in good health. This chain connects TRBV4-1 to TRBJ2-3; D assignment may be TRBD1 or TRBD2 (5 bases each). The sequencing sample was made of naive CD4+ T cells sorted from blood. Subset denoted: CD45RA+ positively selected. In DNA form, the CDR3 reads TGCGCCAGCAGCCAAGCTCCCCGGGACGGCTTCACAGATACGCAGTATTTT. Its translation is CASSQAPRDGFTDTQYF.